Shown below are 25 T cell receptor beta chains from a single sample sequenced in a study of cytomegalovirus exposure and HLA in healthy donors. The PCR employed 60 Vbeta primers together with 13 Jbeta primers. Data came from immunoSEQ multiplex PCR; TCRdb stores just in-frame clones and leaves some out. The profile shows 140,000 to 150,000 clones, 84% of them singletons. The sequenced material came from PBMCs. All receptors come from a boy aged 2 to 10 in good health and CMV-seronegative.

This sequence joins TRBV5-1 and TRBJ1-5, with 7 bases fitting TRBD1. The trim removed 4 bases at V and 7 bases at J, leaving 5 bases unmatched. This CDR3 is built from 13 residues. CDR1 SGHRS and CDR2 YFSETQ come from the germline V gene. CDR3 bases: TGCGCCAGCAGCGAACAGGGGAGCCAGCCCCAGCATTTT. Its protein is CASSEQGSQPQHF.

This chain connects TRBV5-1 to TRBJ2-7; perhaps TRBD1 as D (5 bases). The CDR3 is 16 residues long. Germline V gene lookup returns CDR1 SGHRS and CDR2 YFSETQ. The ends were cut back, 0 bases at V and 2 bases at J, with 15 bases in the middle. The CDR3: CASSLAVIGVPYEQYF. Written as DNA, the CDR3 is TGCGCCAGCAGCTTGGCCGTCATAGGGGTTCCCTACGAGCAGTACTTC.

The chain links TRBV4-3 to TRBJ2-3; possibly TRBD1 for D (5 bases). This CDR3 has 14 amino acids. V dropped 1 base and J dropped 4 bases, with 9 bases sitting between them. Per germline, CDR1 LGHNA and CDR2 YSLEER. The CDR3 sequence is CASSQVFRADTQYF. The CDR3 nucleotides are TGCGCCAGCAGCCAAGTTTTCAGGGCAGATACGCAGTATTTT.

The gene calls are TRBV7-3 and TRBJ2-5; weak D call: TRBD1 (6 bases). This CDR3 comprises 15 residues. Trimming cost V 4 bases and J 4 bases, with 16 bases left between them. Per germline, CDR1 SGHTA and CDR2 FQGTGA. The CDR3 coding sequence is TGTGCCAGCAGCTCAGACAGGTCCAGTGTAGAGACCCAGTACTTC. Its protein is CASSSDRSSVETQYF.

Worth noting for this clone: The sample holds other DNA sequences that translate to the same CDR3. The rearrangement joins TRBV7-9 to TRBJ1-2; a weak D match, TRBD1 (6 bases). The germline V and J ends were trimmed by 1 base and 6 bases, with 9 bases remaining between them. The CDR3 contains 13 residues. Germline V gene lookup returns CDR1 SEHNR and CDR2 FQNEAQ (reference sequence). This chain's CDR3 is CASSLGAGDGYTF. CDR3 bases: TGTGCCAGCAGCTTAGGTGCAGGGGATGGCTACACCTTC.

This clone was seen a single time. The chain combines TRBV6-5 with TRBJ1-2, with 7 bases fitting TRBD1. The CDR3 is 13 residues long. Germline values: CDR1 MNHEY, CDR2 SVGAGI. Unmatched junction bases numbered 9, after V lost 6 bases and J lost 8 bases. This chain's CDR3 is CASRSTGSYGYTF. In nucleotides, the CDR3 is TGTGCCAGCAGGTCGACAGGGTCTTACGGCTACACCTTC.

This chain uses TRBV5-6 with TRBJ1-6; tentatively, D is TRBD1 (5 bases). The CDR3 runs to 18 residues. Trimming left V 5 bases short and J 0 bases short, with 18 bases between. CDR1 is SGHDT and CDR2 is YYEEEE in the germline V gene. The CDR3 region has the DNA TGTGCCAGCAGGTGGTGGAGGGGCGGAAGCTCCTATAATTCACCCCTCCACTTT. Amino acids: CASRWWRGGSSYNSPLHF.

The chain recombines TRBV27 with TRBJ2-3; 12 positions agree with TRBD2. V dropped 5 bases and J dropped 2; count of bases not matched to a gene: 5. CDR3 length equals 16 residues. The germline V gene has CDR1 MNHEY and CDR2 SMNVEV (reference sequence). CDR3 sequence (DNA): TGTGCCAGCAGTAAAGGGACTAGCGGGTACACAGATACGCAGTATTTT. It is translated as CASSKGTSGYTDTQYF.

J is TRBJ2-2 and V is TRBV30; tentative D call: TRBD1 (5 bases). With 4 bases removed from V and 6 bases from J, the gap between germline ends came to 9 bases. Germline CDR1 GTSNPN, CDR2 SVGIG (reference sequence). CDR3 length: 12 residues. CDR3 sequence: CAWTGFAGELFF. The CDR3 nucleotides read TGTGCCTGGACAGGGTTCGCCGGGGAGCTGTTTTTT. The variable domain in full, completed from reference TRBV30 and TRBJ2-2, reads SQTIHQWPATLVQPVGSPLSLECTVEGTSNPNLYWYRQAAGRGLQLLFYSVGIGQISSEVPQNLSASRPQDRQFILSSKKLLLSDSGFYLCAWTGFAGELFFGEGSRLTVL.

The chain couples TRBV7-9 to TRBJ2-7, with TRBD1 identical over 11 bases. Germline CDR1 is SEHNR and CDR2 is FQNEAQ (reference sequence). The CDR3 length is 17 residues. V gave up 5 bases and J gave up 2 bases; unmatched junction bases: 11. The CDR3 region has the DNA TGTGCCAGCAGCCCGCAGGTCGGGACAGGGGGGACCTACGAGCAGTACTTC. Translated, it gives CASSPQVGTGGTYEQYF. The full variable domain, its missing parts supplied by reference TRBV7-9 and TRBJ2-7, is DTGVSQNPRHKITKRGQNVTFRCDPISEHNRLYWYRQTLGQGPEFLTYFQNEAQLEKSRLLSDRFSAERPKGSFSTLEIQRTEQGDSAMYLCASSPQVGTGGTYEQYFGPGTRLTVT.

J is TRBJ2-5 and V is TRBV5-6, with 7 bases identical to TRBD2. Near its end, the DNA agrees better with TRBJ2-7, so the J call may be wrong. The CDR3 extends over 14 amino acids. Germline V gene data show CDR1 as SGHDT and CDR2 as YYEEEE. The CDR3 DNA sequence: TGTGCCAGCAGCCCCGCCGGAGCGGGACACGAGCAGTACTTC. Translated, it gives CASSPAGAGHEQYF.

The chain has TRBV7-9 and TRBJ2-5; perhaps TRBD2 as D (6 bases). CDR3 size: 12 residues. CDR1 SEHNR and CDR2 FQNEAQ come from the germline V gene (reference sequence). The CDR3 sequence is CSGRTNQETQYF. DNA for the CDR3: TGTTCCGGCAGGACTAACCAAGAGACCCAGTACTTC.

As DNA, the CDR3 is TGTGCCAGCAGCCGGAAACCGGGACAGCACGACGCTTTCTTT. Its translation: CASSRKPGQHDAFF. The chain is built from TRBV4-2 and TRBJ1-1; 7 bases line up with TRBD1. Germline V gives CDR1 LGHNA, CDR2 YNFKEQ. The CDR3 consists of 14 residues. Unmatched junction bases numbered 13, after V lost 4 bases and J lost 11 bases.

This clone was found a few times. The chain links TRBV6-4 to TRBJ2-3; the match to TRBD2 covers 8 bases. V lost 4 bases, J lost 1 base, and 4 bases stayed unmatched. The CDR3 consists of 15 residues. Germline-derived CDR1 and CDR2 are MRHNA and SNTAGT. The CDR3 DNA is TGTGCCAGCAGTGCTGGAGCGGGGGGCACAGATACGCAGTATTTT. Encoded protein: CASSAGAGGTDTQYF.

The CDR3 bases are TGTGCCAGTAGTAGGGACAGGGGCCTTTACGACTATGGCTACACCTTC. Amino acids: CASSRDRGLYDYGYTF. V usage is TRBV19 and J usage is TRBJ1-2, with 10 bases aligning to TRBD1. This CDR3 has 16 residues. V gave up 4 bases and J gave up 3 bases; unmatched junction bases: 8. Per the germline V gene, CDR1 is LNHDA and CDR2 is SQIVND (reference sequence).

CDR3 sequence reads: CATHPEQTGELFF. The CDR3 coding sequence is TGTGCCACCCATCCCGAACAAACCGGGGAGCTGTTTTTT. The chain employs TRBV10-3 and TRBJ2-2; D unclear. Germline V CDR1 and CDR2: ENHRY, SYGVKD. The V gene lost 10 bases and the J gene lost 5 bases, with 14 bases spanning the gap. The CDR3 length is 13 residues.

DNA for the CDR3: TGTGCCATCCGGGACGGGACATCATATTACGAGCAGTACTTC. This encodes CAIRDGTSYYEQYF. The V call is TRBV5-4, the J call TRBJ2-7, with D possibly being TRBD1 (6 bases). This CDR3 comprises 14 residues. Between the trimmed V and J ends, which lost 9 bases and 4 bases, there was a span of 20 bases. Germline values: CDR1 SGHNT, CDR2 YYREEE (reference sequence).

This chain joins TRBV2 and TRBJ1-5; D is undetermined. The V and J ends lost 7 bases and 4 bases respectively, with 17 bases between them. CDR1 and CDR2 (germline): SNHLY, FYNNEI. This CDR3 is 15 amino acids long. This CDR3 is CASKSGIGPNQPQHF. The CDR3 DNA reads TGTGCCAGCAAGTCCGGGATTGGCCCGAATCAGCCCCAGCATTTT.

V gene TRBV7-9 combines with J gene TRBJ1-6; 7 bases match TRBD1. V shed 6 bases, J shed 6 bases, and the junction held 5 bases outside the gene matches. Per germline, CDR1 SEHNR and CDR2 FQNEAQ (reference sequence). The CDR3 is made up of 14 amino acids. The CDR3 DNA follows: TGTGCCAGCAGACGACAGGGCGCTAATTCACCCCTCCACTTT. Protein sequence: CASRRQGANSPLHF. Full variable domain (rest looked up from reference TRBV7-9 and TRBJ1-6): DTGVSQNPRHKITKRGQNVTFRCDPISEHNRLYWYRQTLGQGPEFLTYFQNEAQLEKSRLLSDRFSAERPKGSFSTLEIQRTEQGDSAMYLCASRRQGANSPLHFGNGTRLTVT.

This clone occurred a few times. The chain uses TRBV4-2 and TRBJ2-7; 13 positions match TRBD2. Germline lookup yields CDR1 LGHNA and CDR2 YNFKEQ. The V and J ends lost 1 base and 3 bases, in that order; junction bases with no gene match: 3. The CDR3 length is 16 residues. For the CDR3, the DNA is TGTGCCAGCAGCCAAGGACTAGCGGGAGGCGACTACGAGCAGTACTTC. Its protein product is CASSQGLAGGDYEQYF.

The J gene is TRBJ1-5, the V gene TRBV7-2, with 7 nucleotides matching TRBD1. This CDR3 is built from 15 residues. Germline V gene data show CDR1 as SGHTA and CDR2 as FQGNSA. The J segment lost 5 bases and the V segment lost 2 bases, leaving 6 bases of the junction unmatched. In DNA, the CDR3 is TGTGCCAGCAGCTTAAGCCCGACAGGGTATCAGCCCCAGCATTTT. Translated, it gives CASSLSPTGYQPQHF.

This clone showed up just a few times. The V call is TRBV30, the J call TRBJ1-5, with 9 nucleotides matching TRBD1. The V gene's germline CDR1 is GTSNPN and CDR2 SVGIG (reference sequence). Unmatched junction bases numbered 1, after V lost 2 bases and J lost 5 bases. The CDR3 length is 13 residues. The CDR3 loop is CAWSRDRDQPQHF. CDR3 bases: TGTGCCTGGAGTCGGGACAGGGATCAGCCCCAGCATTTT.

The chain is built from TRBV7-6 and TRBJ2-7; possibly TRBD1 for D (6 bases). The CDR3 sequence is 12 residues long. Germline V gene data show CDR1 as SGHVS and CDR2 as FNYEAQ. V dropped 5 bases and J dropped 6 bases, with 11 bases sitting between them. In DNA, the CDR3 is TGTGCCAGCAGCCTACAGGGAGCCGAGCAGTACTTC. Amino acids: CASSLQGAEQYF.

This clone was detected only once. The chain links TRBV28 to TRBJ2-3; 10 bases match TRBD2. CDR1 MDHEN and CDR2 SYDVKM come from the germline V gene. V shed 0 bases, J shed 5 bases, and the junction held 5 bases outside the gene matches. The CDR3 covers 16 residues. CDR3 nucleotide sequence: TGTGCCAGCAGTTTATGGACTAGCGGGCATCGAGATACGCAGTATTTT. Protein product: CASSLWTSGHRDTQYF. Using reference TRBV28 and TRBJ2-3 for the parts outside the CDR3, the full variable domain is DVKVTQSSRYLVKRTGEKVFLECVQDMDHENMFWYRQDPGLGLRLIYFSYDVKMKEKGDIPEGYSVSREKKERFSLILESASTNQTSMYLCASSLWTSGHRDTQYFGPGTRLTVL.

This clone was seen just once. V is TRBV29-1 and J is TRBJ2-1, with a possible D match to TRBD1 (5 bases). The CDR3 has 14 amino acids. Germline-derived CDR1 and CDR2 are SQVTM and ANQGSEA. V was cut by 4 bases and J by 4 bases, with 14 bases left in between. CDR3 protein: CSVVSAGLYNEQFF. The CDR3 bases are TGCAGCGTTGTCTCGGCAGGGCTATACAATGAGCAGTTCTTC.